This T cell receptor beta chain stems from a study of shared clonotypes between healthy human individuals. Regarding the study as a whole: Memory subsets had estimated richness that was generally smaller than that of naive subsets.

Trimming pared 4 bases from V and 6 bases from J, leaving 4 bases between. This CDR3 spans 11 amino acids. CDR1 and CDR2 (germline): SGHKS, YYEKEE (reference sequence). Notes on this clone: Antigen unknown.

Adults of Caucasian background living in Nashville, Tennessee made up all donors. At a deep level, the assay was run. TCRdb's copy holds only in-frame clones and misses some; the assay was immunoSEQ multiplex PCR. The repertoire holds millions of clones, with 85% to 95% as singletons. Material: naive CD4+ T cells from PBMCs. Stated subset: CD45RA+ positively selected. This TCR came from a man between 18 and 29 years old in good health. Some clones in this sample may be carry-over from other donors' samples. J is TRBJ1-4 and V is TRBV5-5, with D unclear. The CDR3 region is CASSADEKLFF. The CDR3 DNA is TGTGCCAGCAGCGCGGATGAAAAACTGTTTTTT.